This TCR beta chain was sequenced for a study of lung T cells in sarcoidosis with Löfgren's syndrome (dated by TCRdb to between 2016 and 2019). Notes on the research overall: Sarcoidosis was described as a granulomatous, mainly pulmonary disease marked by CD4+ T cell accumulation in bronchoalveolar lavage fluid. The repertoire analyses were focused on Lofgren's syndrome patients.

CD4+ T cells collected through bronchoalveolar lavage were the source used for profiling TCR repertoires. Deletion took 4 bases off V and 4 bases off J, with a span of 12 bases between the germline ends. From the cysteine up to the phenylalanine, the CDR3 has a length of 14 residues. The kept DNA is CDR3 alone, 42 bases in frame from the first base. Reading the germline V gene gives CDR1 LGHNT and CDR2 FRNRAP. At least ten counts were recorded for this clonotype. Its antigen has not been determined. No clone much larger than this one lies a single base away; base qualities are absent. Findings and caveats that apply to the study as a whole: The study only suggested recognition of a sarcoidosis-associated antigen, and the antigen remained putative and unidentified. TRAV12-1 and TRBV2 CDR3 motifs were reported to be shared among multiple Löfgren's syndrome patients, suggesting public CD4+ TCR repertoires. In alphabeta pairing analysis, TRAV12-1 was found to pair preferentially with TRBV2, and CDR3 homology was shown by the resulting paired TCRs. Compared with control subjects, Lofgren's syndrome patients reportedly showed the greatest expansion in the V gene segments TRAV12-1 and TRBV2.

Instrument used: Illumina MiSeq. TCRdb took the public reads, trimmed them with fastp at Q25, ran MiXCR for clone calling and kept in-frame beta chains. Rows are unified per CDR3 protein, each entry keeping the most common DNA and genes. The sample table holds some 19,000 distinct CDR3 sequences, of which around 23% were seen once. The ten largest make up about 0.71% of the sample. Material for sequencing was CD4+ T cells from bronchoalveolar lavage. This TCR derives from a human donor with sarcoidosis (Löfgren's syndrome or another form), or a control subject (not recorded which). The rearrangement combines TRBV12-5 with TRBJ2-3; the D gene could be either TRBD1 or TRBD2, each agreeing at 5 bases. The CDR3 reads CASGSGTPPDTQYF. The sequence in DNA is TGTGCTAGTGGTTCCGGGACGCCGCCAGATACGCAGTATTTT.